The 4 T cell receptor beta chains below all came from one sample that was sequenced in a study of lymphopenia after photon versus proton radiotherapy. The table came from immunoSEQ multiplex PCR; TCRdb's copy has only in-frame clones and leaves some out. The sample holds about 37,000 clones; 85% are singletons and the top ten take under 3.5%. Specimen: peripheral blood, collected from a patient treated with photon-based radiotherapy. These TCRs come from a man aged 50-60 years with gastric cancer.

V is TRBV30 and J is TRBJ1-2; D perhaps matches TRBD1 (6 bases). This CDR3 is 13 amino acids long. Germline CDR1 is GTSNPN and CDR2 is SVGIG (reference sequence). Trimming took 3 bases from V and 3 from J, leaving 11 bases between them. CDR3 in amino acids: CAWRQGFDYGYTF. CDR3 bases: TGTGCCTGGAGGCAGGGGTTCGACTATGGCTACACCTTC.

This clone was observed a few times. V gene TRBV18 combines with J gene TRBJ2-5; tentatively, D is TRBD2 (5 bases). V lost 1 base to trimming and J lost 4 bases, with 7 bases between them. The CDR3 totals 13 residues. The germline CDR1 and CDR2 sequences are KGHSH and LQKENI. CDR3 sequence reads: CASSPQEAETQYF. Here the CDR3 DNA reads TGTGCCAGCTCACCACAGGAGGCAGAGACCCAGTACTTC.

The chain joins TRBV15 to TRBJ2-5, with 11 bases lining up with TRBD2. The CDR3 sequence is 16 residues long. CDR1 and CDR2 from the germline V gene are LNHNV and YYDKDF (reference sequence). J was trimmed by 2 bases and V by 8 bases; bases with no gene match: 10. Here the CDR3 reads CATARPTSGTQETQYF. The CDR3 DNA reads TGTGCCACCGCGCGACCGACTAGCGGGACACAAGAGACCCAGTACTTC.

The chain joins TRBV7-2 to TRBJ2-1; D unclear. CDR3 length: 14 amino acids. V was pared by 0 bases and J by 3 bases, with 6 bases between. From germline, CDR1 is SGHTA and CDR2 FQGNSA. The CDR3 loop reads CASSLAGSYNEQFF. CDR3 in DNA: TGTGCCAGCAGCTTAGCGGGAAGCTACAATGAGCAGTTCTTC.